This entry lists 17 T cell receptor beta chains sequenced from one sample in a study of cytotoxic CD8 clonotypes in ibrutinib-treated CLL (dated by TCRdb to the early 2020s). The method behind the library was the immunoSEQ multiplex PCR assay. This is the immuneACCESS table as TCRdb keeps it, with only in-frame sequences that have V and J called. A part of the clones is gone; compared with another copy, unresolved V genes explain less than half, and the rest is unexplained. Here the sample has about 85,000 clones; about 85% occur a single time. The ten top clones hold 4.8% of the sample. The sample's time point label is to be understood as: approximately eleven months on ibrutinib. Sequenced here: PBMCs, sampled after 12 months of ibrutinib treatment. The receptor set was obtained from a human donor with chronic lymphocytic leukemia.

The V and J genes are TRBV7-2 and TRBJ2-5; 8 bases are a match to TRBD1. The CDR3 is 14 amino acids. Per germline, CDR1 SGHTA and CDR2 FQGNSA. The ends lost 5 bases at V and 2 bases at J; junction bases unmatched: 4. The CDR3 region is CASSHGQGQETQYF. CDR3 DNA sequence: TGTGCCAGCAGCCACGGACAGGGACAAGAGACCCAGTACTTC.

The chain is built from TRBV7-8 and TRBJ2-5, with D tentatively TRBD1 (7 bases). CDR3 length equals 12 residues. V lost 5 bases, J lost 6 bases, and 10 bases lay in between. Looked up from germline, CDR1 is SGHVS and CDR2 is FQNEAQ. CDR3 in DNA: TGTGCCAGCAGCGCGGGACAGAAGACCCAGTACTTC. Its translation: CASSAGQKTQYF. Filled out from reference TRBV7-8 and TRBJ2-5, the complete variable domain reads GAGVSQSPRYKVAKRGQDVALRCDPISGHVSLFWYQQALGQGPEFLTYFQNEAQLDKSGLPSDRFFAERPEGSVSTLKIQRTQQEDSAVYLCASSAGQKTQYFGPGTRLLVL.

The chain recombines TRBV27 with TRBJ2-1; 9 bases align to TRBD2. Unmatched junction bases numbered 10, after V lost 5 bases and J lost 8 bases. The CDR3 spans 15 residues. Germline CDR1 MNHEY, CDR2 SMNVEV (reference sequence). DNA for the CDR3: TGTGCCAGCAGTCGGGGGCGGGAGGGCCTTGATGAGCAGTTCTTC. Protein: CASSRGREGLDEQFF.

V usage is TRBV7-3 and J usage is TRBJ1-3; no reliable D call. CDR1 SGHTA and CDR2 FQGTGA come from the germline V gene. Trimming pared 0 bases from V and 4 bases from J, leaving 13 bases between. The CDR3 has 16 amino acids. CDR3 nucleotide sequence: TGTGCCAGCAGCTTAACAGGAGGCCGCTTAGGAAACACCATATATTTT. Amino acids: CASSLTGGRLGNTIYF.

CDR3 sequence reads: CAISESAGRGRNEQFF. CDR3 nucleotides: TGTGCCATCAGTGAGTCTGCGGGGAGGGGAAGGAATGAGCAGTTCTTC. The chain recombines TRBV10-3 with TRBJ2-1; 7 positions match TRBD2. The CDR3 runs to 16 residues. Germline trimming cut 0 bases from V and 7 bases from J; bases unmatched to any gene: 9. CDR1 and CDR2 from the germline V gene are ENHRY and SYGVKD.

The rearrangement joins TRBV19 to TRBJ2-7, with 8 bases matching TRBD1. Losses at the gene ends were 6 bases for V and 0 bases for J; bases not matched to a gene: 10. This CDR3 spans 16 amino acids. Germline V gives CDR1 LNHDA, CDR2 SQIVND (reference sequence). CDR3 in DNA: TGTGCCAGTAGCCATGAGGACAGGGCCCCCTCCTACGAGCAGTACTTC. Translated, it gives CASSHEDRAPSYEQYF.

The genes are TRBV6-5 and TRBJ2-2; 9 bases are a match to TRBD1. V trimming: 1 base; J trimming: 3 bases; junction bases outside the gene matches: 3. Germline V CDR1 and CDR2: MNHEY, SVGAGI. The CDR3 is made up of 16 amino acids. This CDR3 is CASSYWGTGYTGELFF. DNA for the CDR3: TGTGCCAGCAGTTACTGGGGGACAGGGTACACCGGGGAGCTGTTTTTT.

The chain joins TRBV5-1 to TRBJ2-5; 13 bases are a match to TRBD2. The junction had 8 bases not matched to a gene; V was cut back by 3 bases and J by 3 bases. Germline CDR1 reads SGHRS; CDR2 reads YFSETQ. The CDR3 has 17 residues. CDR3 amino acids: CASSSGTSGKGKETQYF. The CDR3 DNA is TGCGCCAGCAGCTCCGGGACTAGCGGGAAGGGAAAAGAGACCCAGTACTTC.

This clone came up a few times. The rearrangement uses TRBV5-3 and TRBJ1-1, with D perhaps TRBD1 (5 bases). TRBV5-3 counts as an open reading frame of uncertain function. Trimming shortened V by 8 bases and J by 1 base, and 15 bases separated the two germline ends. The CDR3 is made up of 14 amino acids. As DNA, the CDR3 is TGTGCCAGCCCTGGGACGGACCCGAACACTGAAGCTTTCTTT. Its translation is CASPGTDPNTEAFF.

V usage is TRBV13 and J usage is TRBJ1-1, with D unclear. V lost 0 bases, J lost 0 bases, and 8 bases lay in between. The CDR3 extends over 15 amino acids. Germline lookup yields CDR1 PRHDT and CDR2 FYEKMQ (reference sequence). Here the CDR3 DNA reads TGTGCCAGCAGCTTAGGCCTGGGCATGAACACTGAAGCTTTCTTT. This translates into CASSLGLGMNTEAFF.

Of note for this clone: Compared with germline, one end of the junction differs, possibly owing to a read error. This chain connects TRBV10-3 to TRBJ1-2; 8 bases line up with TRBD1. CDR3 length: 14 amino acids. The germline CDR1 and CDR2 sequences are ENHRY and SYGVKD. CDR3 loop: CASSYWPRGQGYTF. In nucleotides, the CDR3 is TGTGCCAGCAGTTACTGGCCCAGGGGGCAGGGCTACACCTTC.

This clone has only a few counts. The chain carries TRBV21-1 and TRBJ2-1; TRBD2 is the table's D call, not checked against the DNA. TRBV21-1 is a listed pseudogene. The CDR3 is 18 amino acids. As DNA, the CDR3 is TGTGCCAGCAGCAGTCCGGGACTAGCGGGAGGGCTGGGCAATGAGCAGTTCTTC. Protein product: CASSSPGLAGGLGNEQFF.

As DNA, the CDR3 is TGTGCCATCGCTGGGTCTGGCGAGCAGTACTTC. Translated: CAIAGSGEQYF. V is TRBV10-3 and J is TRBJ2-7; no reliable D call. The V end lost 8 bases, the J end lost 6 bases, and 11 bases lay between the germline ends. The CDR3 loop spans 11 amino acids. Per the germline V gene, CDR1 is ENHRY and CDR2 is SYGVKD.

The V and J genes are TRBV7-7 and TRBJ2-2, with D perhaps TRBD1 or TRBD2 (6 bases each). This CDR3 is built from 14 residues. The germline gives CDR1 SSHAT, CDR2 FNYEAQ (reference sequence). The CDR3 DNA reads TGTGCTACCAGCCGGGGGCGGGGTACCGGGGAGCTGTTTTTT. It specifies CATSRGRGTGELFF.

CDR3 DNA sequence: TGTGCCAGCAGCCAGATGGCAGGGGGCAGAGAGACCCAGTACTTC. Translating it yields CASSQMAGGRETQYF. V usage is TRBV11-2 and J usage is TRBJ2-5, with 8 bases lining up with TRBD1. In germline, CDR1 is SGHAT, CDR2 FQNNGV. The CDR3 loop spans 15 amino acids. Trimming at V came to 5 bases and at J to 4 bases, leaving 9 bases not matched to a gene.

The DNA of the CDR3 is TGCGCCAGCAGCCCGAGGGGAGGGTGGAACAAAAACATTCAGTACTTC. Residues: CASSPRGGWNKNIQYF. The chain links TRBV5-1 to TRBJ2-4; 7 bases align to TRBD2. The CDR3 runs to 16 residues. Trimming at V came to 4 bases and at J to 3 bases, leaving 10 bases not matched to a gene. Germline V lookup: CDR1 SGHRS, CDR2 YFSETQ.

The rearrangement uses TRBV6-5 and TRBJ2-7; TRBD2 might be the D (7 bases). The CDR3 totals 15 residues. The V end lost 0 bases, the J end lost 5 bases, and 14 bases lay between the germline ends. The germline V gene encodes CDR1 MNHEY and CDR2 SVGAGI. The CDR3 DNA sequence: TGTGCCAGCAGTTACTCGAGTTGGGGGGGGCACGAGCAGTACTTC. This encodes CASSYSSWGGHEQYF.